The next 14 T cell receptor beta chains were all read from a single sample in a study of blood T cell repertoires in COVID-19. Clones were read by immunoSEQ multiplex PCR, and TCRdb kept only the in-frame ones, dropping some. The data contain around 450,000 clones, approximately 90% of them seen just once; the ten biggest clones take up 0.65% to 0.9%. The sequencing sample was made of PBMCs or T cells enriched from blood (not recorded which). The source of these receptors is a woman between 18 and 29 years old who had recovered from COVID-19.

The CDR3 here is CASSRQGIWYGYTF. The CDR3 bases are TGTGCCAGCAGCCGGCAGGGGATATGGTATGGCTACACCTTC. The V gene is TRBV6-5, the J gene TRBJ1-2; maybe TRBD1 (6 bases). Germline values: CDR1 MNHEY, CDR2 SVGAGI. V lost 6 bases to trimming and J lost 5 bases, with 16 bases between them. This CDR3 comprises 14 residues.

This chain links TRBV7-3 with TRBJ2-1; 16 positions match TRBD2. Per the germline V gene, CDR1 is SGHTA and CDR2 is FQGTGA. V shed 5 bases, J shed 8 bases, and the junction held 6 bases outside the gene matches. This CDR3 comprises 16 residues. As DNA, the CDR3 is TGTGCCAGCAGCCTCGGGACTAGCGGGGGGGCCGATGAGCAGTTCTTC. Amino acids: CASSLGTSGGADEQFF.

This clone was seen a single time. The V call is TRBV2, the J call TRBJ1-4, with a possible D match to TRBD1 (5 bases). There are 14 residues in the CDR3. The germline CDR1 and CDR2 sequences are SNHLY and FYNNEI. Trimming shortened V by 9 bases and J by 2 bases, and 13 bases separated the two germline ends. The CDR3 protein is CASRGGRTNEKLFF. The CDR3 DNA reads TGTGCCAGTCGGGGGGGGAGGACTAATGAAAAACTGTTTTTT. Full variable domain (remainder filled in from reference TRBV2 and TRBJ1-4): EPEVTQTPSHQVTQMGQEVILRCVPISNHLYFYWYRQILGQKVEFLVSFYNNEISEKSEIFDDQFSVERPDGSNFTLKIRSTKLEDSAMYFCASRGGRTNEKLFFGSGTQLSVL.

The gene calls are TRBV19 and TRBJ2-3; 9 nucleotides match TRBD2. V was clipped by 2 bases and J by 3 bases; unmatched bases: 3. This CDR3 region has 15 residues. The germline V gene encodes CDR1 LNHDA and CDR2 SQIVND (reference sequence). The chain's CDR3 is CASSIQAGGTDTQYF. Written as DNA, the CDR3 is TGTGCCAGTAGTATACAGGCGGGGGGGACAGATACGCAGTATTTT.

V usage is TRBV6-2 or TRBV6-3 and J usage is TRBJ1-1, with 8 positions matching TRBD1. Germline loops: CDR1 MNHEY, CDR2 SVGEGT. The length of the CDR3 is 14 residues. The ends lost 5 bases at V and 4 bases at J; junction bases unmatched: 6. The CDR3 region is CASSPGGGGTEAFF. Written as DNA, the CDR3 is TGTGCCAGCAGTCCAGGGGGCGGGGGCACTGAAGCTTTCTTT.

V and J are TRBV5-1 and TRBJ1-4; TRBD1 is a possible D gene (5 bases). The CDR3 is 14 amino acids. Germline V gene data show CDR1 as SGHRS and CDR2 as YFSETQ. V gave up 4 bases and J gave up 5 bases, with 12 bases separating them. The CDR3 DNA reads as TGCGCCAGCAGCCCGGGGGACGTGAATGAAAAACTGTTTTTT. Amino acids: CASSPGDVNEKLFF.

V usage is TRBV28 and J usage is TRBJ1-6, with 8 positions matching TRBD1. Germline V gene lookup returns CDR1 MDHEN and CDR2 SYDVKM. The junction had 4 bases not matched to a gene; V was cut back by 4 bases and J by 8 bases. CDR3 length: 14 amino acids. CDR3 coding DNA: TGTGCCAGCAGTTCTACAGGGGGGTATTCACCCCTCCACTTT. Translation: CASSSTGGYSPLHF.

CDR3 sequence: CASSYVGGLYEQYF. The CDR3 region has the DNA TGTGCCAGCAGTTACGTGGGGGGGCTTTACGAGCAGTACTTC. V gene TRBV6-2 or TRBV6-3 combines with J gene TRBJ2-7, with a possible D match to TRBD2 (7 bases). The length of the CDR3 is 14 residues. Trimming shortened V by 2 bases and J by 4 bases, and 12 bases separated the two germline ends. CDR1 MNHEY and CDR2 SVGEGT come from the germline V gene.

This chain links TRBV29-1 with TRBJ2-3, with D uncertain. V was pared by 5 bases and J by 3 bases, with 24 bases between. The CDR3 has 17 residues. Germline CDR1 SQVTM, CDR2 ANQGSEA. The CDR3 loop reads CSVRPRRGEMKTDTQYF. Written as DNA, the CDR3 is TGCAGCGTTCGCCCGCGGAGAGGAGAAATGAAGACAGATACGCAGTATTTT.

The V and J genes are TRBV5-1 and TRBJ2-1; 16 bases align to TRBD2. CDR3 length equals 15 residues. The ends lost 3 bases at V and 14 bases at J; junction bases unmatched: 8. Per the germline V gene, CDR1 is SGHRS and CDR2 is YFSETQ. The CDR3 reads CASSYTGTSGGAKFF. Here the CDR3 DNA reads TGCGCCAGCAGCTATACCGGGACTAGCGGGGGGGCGAAGTTCTTC.

The gene calls are TRBV7-8 and TRBJ1-1; D not resolved. The CDR3 extends over 13 amino acids. Trimming pared 1 base from V and 6 bases from J, leaving 9 bases between. The germline V gene has CDR1 SGHVS and CDR2 FQNEAQ. The CDR3 is CASSLGRAPEAFF. The CDR3, as DNA: TGTGCCAGCAGCTTAGGGCGGGCTCCTGAAGCTTTCTTT. Full variable domain (outside the CDR3, taken from reference TRBV7-8 and TRBJ1-1): GAGVSQSPRYKVAKRGQDVALRCDPISGHVSLFWYQQALGQGPEFLTYFQNEAQLDKSGLPSDRFFAERPEGSVSTLKIQRTQQEDSAVYLCASSLGRAPEAFFGQGTRLTVV.

This chain connects TRBV11-3 to TRBJ2-2; unclear D gene. Germline CDR1 is SGHNT and CDR2 is YENEEA. The CDR3 spans 12 residues. V was clipped by 2 bases and J by 7 bases, with 5 bases between them. CDR3 DNA: TGTGCCAGCAGCTTAACAGTCGGGGAGCTGTTTTTT. This translates into CASSLTVGELFF.

The chain recombines TRBV30 with TRBJ1-2, with D possibly matching TRBD1 (5 bases). Germline V gene sequence: CDR1 GTSNPN, CDR2 SVGIG (reference sequence). The CDR3 consists of 14 residues. V was trimmed by 1 base and J by 5 bases, leaving 14 bases between them. Here the CDR3 reads CAWSERGTVYGYTF. The CDR3 DNA reads TGTGCCTGGAGTGAAAGGGGTACGGTTTATGGCTACACCTTC. Drawing the rest from reference TRBV30 and TRBJ1-2, the complete variable domain is SQTIHQWPATLVQPVGSPLSLECTVEGTSNPNLYWYRQAAGRGLQLLFYSVGIGQISSEVPQNLSASRPQDRQFILSSKKLLLSDSGFYLCAWSERGTVYGYTFGSGTRLTVV.

This rearrangement joins TRBV2 to TRBJ1-2; D gene uncertain. CDR1 is SNHLY, CDR2 FYNNEI, per germline. V lost 7 bases to trimming and J lost 6 bases, with 21 bases between them. The CDR3 runs 15 residues. The CDR3 DNA sequence: TGTGCCAGCACCCCCCTTGGCTCGGGGATCCATGGCTACACCTTC. It is translated as CASTPLGSGIHGYTF. Variable domain in full (rest from reference TRBV2 and TRBJ1-2): EPEVTQTPSHQVTQMGQEVILRCVPISNHLYFYWYRQILGQKVEFLVSFYNNEISEKSEIFDDQFSVERPDGSNFTLKIRSTKLEDSAMYFCASTPLGSGIHGYTFGSGTRLTVV.